This paragraph reports one T cell receptor beta chain. Its antigen is as yet unknown. The sample comes from a study of blood T cells in healthy people across ages. Whole-study findings and limits: Naive T cell percentage strongly correlated with TCR beta diversity.

Primed by a sample-barcoded 5' primer and a J-beta primer mix, a second PCR proceeded for about 7 to 12 cycles. From the 5' RACE reads, TCRdb called clonotypes with MiXCR, one entry per CDR3 protein. The sample carries approximately 830,000 distinct CDR3 sequences, 62% recorded once. The CDR3 contains 15 residues. The ends lost 0 bases at V and 5 bases at J; junction bases unmatched: 6. Germline CDR1 PRHDT, CDR2 FYEKMQ (reference sequence). Every donor provided approximately 10 milliliters of peripheral blood. The sequenced sample consisted of blood. The clonotype originates from a young man in good health. The chain links TRBV13 to TRBJ1-2; the match to TRBD1 covers 7 bases. The CDR3 spells CASSLGRRGRYGYTF. The CDR3 DNA follows: TGTGCCAGCAGCTTAGGCCGGAGGGGGCGGTATGGCTACACCTTC.